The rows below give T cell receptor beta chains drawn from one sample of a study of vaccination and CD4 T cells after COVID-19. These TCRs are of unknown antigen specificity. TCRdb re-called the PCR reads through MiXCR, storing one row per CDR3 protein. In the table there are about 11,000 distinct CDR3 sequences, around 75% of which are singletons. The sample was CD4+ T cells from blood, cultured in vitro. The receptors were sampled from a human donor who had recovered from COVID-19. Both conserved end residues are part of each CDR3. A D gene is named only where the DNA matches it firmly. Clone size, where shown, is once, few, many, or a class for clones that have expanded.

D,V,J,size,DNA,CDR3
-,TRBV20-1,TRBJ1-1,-,TGCAGTGCTAGCAAAATGGGCGGTGGGGCGGTGAACACTGAAGCTTTCTTT,CSASKMGGGAVNTEAFF
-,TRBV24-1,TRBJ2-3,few,TGTGCCACCAGTGATTACAGGTCGGGAGATACGCAGTATTTT,CATSDYRSGDTQYF
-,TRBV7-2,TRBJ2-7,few,TGTGCCAGCAGCTTAATGGGACTGCAAATCTACGAGCAGTACTTC,CASSLMGLQIYEQYF
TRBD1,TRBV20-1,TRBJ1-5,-,TGCAGTGCTAGATACCCAGGGGGGCAGCCCCAGCATTTT,CSARYPGGQPQHF
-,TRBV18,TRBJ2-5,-,TGTGCCAGCTCACCACGTAGGGCGGACCAAGAGACCCAGTACTTC,CASSPRRADQETQYF
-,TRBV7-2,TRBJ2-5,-,TGTGCCAGCATTTTAGTCCCTTTGATTGGGGAGACCCAGTACTTC,CASILVPLIGETQYF
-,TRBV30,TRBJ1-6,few,TGTGCCTGGAGTGTACAGGGTTATTCACCCCTCCACTTT,CAWSVQGYSPLHF
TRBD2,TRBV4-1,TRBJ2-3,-,TGCGCCAGCAGCCAACTTAGCGGGACTAGCACAGATACGCAGTATTTT,CASSQLSGTSTDTQYF
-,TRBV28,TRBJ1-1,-,TGTGCCAGCAGTTTAGGGGGGGTTCGCACTGAAGCTTTCTTT,CASSLGGVRTEAFF
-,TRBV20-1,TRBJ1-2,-,TGCAGTGCGGCCCGGGACCGAGATAACTATGGCTACACCTTC,CSAARDRDNYGYTF
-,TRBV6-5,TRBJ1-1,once,TGTGCCAGCAGTTACGGTGGAAACACTGAAGCTTTCTTT,CASSYGGNTEAFF
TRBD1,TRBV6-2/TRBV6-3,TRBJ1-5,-,TGTGCCAGCAGAGGGCAGGGGGCGGTTAGCAATCAGCCCCAGCATTTT,CASRGQGAVSNQPQHF
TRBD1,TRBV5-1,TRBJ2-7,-,TGCGCCAGCAGGTCAGGGGGCGCCTACGAGCAGTACTTC,CASRSGGAYEQYF